This TCR beta chain was recorded in a study of shared clonotypes between healthy human individuals. About the study: Three plates were used per donor for CD4 naive, three for CD4 memory, two for CD8 naive and one for CD8 memory. Whole-study findings and limits: The represented genetic and exposure-history diversity was limited by the small number of donors. Relative to their counterparts shared across all four donors, non-shared clonotypes exhibited diminished generation probabilities.

Per germline, CDR1 SEHNR and CDR2 FQNEAQ (reference sequence). Deletions cut 2 bases from V and 8 bases from J, with 10 bases between. CDR3 length: 13 amino acids. The assay was carried out at the deep level. Repertoires were generated with immunoSEQ multiplex PCR, while TCRdb's copy carries only in-frame clones and drops some. The sample contains around 510,000 clones, approximately 95% of which appear only once. Points on this clone: The antigen remains unidentified.

The chain links TRBV7-9 to TRBJ2-1; D is perhaps TRBD2 (5 bases). Sequencing input: naive CD4+ T cells sorted from blood. Sample subset: CD45RA+ positively selected. This TCR was sampled from a woman aged 25-40 years in good health. In DNA, the CDR3 is TGTGCCAGCAGCTTACGCTTAGCGCATGAGCAGTTCTTC. Translation: CASSLRLAHEQFF. The variable domain in full, completed from reference TRBV7-9 and TRBJ2-1, reads DTGVSQNPRHKITKRGQNVTFRCDPISEHNRLYWYRQTLGQGPEFLTYFQNEAQLEKSRLLSDRFSAERPKGSFSTLEIQRTEQGDSAMYLCASSLRLAHEQFFGPGTRLTVL.